These 4 T cell receptor beta chains were all obtained from the same sample, sequenced in a study of early T cells in non-severe SARS-CoV-2 infection. From the 5' RACE reads, TCRdb called clonotypes with MiXCR, one entry per CDR3 protein. The data contain more than 65,000 distinct CDR3 sequences, roughly 13% of them singletons. Sample: whole blood. Receptor source: an adult who was a healthcare worker with PCR-confirmed SARS-CoV-2 infection or an uninfected control (not recorded which).

This clonotype was seen repeatedly, ten times or more. This chain links TRBV29-1 with TRBJ1-2; D gene uncertain. The V gene's germline CDR1 is SQVTM and CDR2 ANQGSEA. This CDR3 has 14 residues. The V gene lost 4 bases and the J gene lost 4 bases, with 16 bases spanning the gap. CDR3 nucleotide sequence: TGCAGCGTTGGAACCCAAGCTGGGATCTATGGCTACACCTTC. Its translation: CSVGTQAGIYGYTF.

This clonotype was detected ten times or more. The genes are TRBV14 and TRBJ1-2; D is uncertain. The CDR3 length is 13 residues. Germline V gene data show CDR1 as SGHDN and CDR2 as FVKESK. V shed 2 bases and J shed 8 bases, with 12 bases lying between them. CDR3 in DNA: TGTGCCAGCAGCCAAATAAAGGCCGCCGGCTACACCTTC. Translation: CASSQIKAAGYTF.

Note on this clonotype: A much larger clone lies one base from this, so it may be a read error. V and J are TRBV10-2 and TRBJ2-5; 8 nucleotides line up with TRBD2. This CDR3 is built from 14 residues. Germline CDR1 is WSHSY and CDR2 is SAAADI. CDR3 DNA sequence: TGCGCCAGCAGTGTAGCGGGGATACAAGAGGCCCAGTACTTC. Protein: CASSVAGIQEAQYF.

This clonotype was counted many times. The rearrangement joins TRBV10-3 to TRBJ2-1; the D call may be TRBD1 or TRBD2 (5 bases each). V dropped 0 bases and J dropped 6 bases, with 12 bases sitting between them. Germline loops: CDR1 ENHRY, CDR2 SYGVKD. There are 15 residues in the CDR3. The CDR3: CAISESLGTPNEQFF. In nucleotides, the CDR3 is TGTGCCATCAGTGAGTCTCTCGGGACCCCCAATGAGCAGTTCTTC.